This T cell receptor (beta chain) was recorded in a study of cytomegalovirus exposure and HLA in healthy donors. The study, taken as a whole, reports: The only immune exposure information that was available was CMV serostatus. TCR beta V- and J-gene trimming, according to a later analysis, was linked to a missense DCLRE1C variant. Researchers reportedly found TCR beta sequences accurately predicted most subjects' HLA-A and HLA-B alleles.

The CDR3 loop spans 15 amino acids. Trimming shortened V by 1 base and J by 2 bases, and 8 bases separated the two germline ends. Germline lookup yields CDR1 SGHAT and CDR2 FQNNGV. Primers included in the PCR were 60 Vbeta and 13 Jbeta primers. Authors' methods: Roughly 11 million shared chains were among the approximately 80 million unique TCR beta chains that a later analysis counted. The table came from immunoSEQ multiplex PCR; TCRdb's copy has only in-frame clones and leaves some out. V and J calls and clone size are given by that table; D and trimming were obtained from the DNA. The sample carries 130,000 to 150,000 clones, around three quarters recorded once. Of note for this clone: No antigen is known for it.

The sample comprised PBMCs. This rearrangement joins TRBV11-2 to TRBJ1-4; a weak D match, TRBD1 (5 bases). This receptor was taken from a woman under 30 in good health and CMV-seropositive. In DNA, the CDR3 is TGTGCCAGCAGCTTAGGTGGGGGGACTAATGAAAAACTGTTTTTT. Translation: CASSLGGGTNEKLFF.